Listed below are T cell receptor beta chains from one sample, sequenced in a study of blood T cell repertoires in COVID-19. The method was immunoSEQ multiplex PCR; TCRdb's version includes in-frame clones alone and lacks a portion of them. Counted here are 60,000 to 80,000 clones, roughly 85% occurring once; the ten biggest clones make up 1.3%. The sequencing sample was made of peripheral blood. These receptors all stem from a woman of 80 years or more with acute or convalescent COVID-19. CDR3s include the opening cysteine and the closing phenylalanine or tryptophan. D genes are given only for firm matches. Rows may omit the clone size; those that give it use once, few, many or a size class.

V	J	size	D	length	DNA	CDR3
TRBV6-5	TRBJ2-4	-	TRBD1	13	TGTGCCAGCAGCTCCGGACAGGGAAACATTCAGTACTTC	CASSSGQGNIQYF
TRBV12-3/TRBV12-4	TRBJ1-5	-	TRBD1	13	TGTGCCAGCAGTCCGGGACAGGATCAGCCCCAGCATTTT	CASSPGQDQPQHF
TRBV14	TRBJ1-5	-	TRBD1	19	TGTGCCAGCAGCCCTGGGCAAGAGACAGGGTTCCGGAGGAATCAGCCCCAGCATTTT	CASSPGQETGFRRNQPQHF
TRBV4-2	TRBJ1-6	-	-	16	TGTGCCAGCAGCCAAGATGACAGCTTCGGGGGATCACCCCTCCACTTT	CASSQDDSFGGSPLHF
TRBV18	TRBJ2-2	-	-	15	TGTGCCAGCTCACCAACGGGAGAGGGCACCGGGGAGCTGTTTTTT	CASSPTGEGTGELFF
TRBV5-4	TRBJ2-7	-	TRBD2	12	TGTGCCAGCAGCCCACCGGGGGGAGAGCAGTACTTC	CASSPPGGEQYF
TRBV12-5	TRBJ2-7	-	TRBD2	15	TGTGCTAGTGGTACGACTAGCGGAGTTTCCTACGAGCAGTACTTC	CASGTTSGVSYEQYF
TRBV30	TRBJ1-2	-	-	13	TGTGCCTGGGCCCAGGACGGGGATCATGGCTACACCTTC	CAWAQDGDHGYTF
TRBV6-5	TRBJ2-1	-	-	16	TGTGCCAGCAGTTCCCCGGCAGGGGATAGTCGAAATGAGCAGTTCTTC	CASSSPAGDSRNEQFF
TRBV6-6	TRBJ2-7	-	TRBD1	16	TGTGCCAGCAGTTACTCTCAAAGGGACAGCTCCTACGAGCAGTACTTC	CASSYSQRDSSYEQYF
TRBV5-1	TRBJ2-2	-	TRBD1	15	TGCGCCAGCAGCTTGTGGACAGGGGCCACCGGGGAGCTGTTTTTT	CASSLWTGATGELFF
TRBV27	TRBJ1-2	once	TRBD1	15	TGTGCCAGCAGATTTCAGGGGGCCATTGGCTATGGCTACACCTTC	CASRFQGAIGYGYTF
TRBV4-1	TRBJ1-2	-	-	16	TGCGCCAGCAGCCCGACACGGACAGAAGCTAACTATGGCTACACCTTC	CASSPTRTEANYGYTF
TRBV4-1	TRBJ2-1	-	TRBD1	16	TGCGCCAGCAGCCGCACCCAGGGGGCCACCTACAATGAGCAGTTCTTC	CASSRTQGATYNEQFF
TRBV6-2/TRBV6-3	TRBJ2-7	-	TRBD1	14	TGTGCCAGCATCCCACAGGGACAGAACTACGAGCAGTACTTC	CASIPQGQNYEQYF
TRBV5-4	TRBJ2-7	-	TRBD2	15	TGTGCCAGCAGCCCGAGCGGGAGCGGAAACTACGAGCAGTACTTC	CASSPSGSGNYEQYF
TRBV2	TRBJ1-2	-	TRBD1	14	TGTGCCAGCAGTGAAATGGCAGGGGGCTATGGCTACACCTTC	CASSEMAGGYGYTF
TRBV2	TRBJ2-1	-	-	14	TGTGCCAGCAGCCCCACTATAACCTACAATGAGCAGTTCTTC	CASSPTITYNEQFF
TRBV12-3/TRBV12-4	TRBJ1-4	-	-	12	TGTGCCAGCAGTTTAGGGAGGGAAAAACTGTTTTTT	CASSLGREKLFF
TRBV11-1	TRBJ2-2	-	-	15	TGTGCCAGCAGCCATGACAGGTTGAACACCGGGGAGCTGTTTTTT	CASSHDRLNTGELFF
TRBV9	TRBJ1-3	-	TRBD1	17	TGTGCCAGCAGCCTCGAACTCGCAGGGGGCGGTGGAAACACCATATATTTT	CASSLELAGGGGNTIYF
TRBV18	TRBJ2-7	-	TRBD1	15	TGTGCCAGCTCACCCAGGACAGGCCCGTCCTACGAGCAGTACTTC	CASSPRTGPSYEQYF
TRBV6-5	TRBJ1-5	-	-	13	TGTGCCAGCAGACGGGACTACAATCAGCCCCAGCATTTT	CASRRDYNQPQHF
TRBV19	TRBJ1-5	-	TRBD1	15	TGTGCCAGTAGTCGCCAGGGGGTCCCAAATCAGCCCCAGCATTTT	CASSRQGVPNQPQHF
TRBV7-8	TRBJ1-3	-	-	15	TGTGCCAGCAGAAGAGGTCAGGGCTCTGGAAACACCATATATTTT	CASRRGQGSGNTIYF
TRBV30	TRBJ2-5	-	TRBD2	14	TGTGCCTGGAGTAAAAGCGGGAGGGCGGAGACCCAGTACTTC	CAWSKSGRAETQYF
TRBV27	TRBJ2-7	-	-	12	TGTGCCAGCAGTTCGGGGTACTACGAGCAGTACTTC	CASSSGYYEQYF
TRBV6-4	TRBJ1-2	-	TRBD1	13	TGTGCCAGCAGTGGGACAGGGGTCGCTGGCTACACCTTC	CASSGTGVAGYTF
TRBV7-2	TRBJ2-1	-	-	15	TGTGCCAGCAGCTTGGGCTCGTTATTTCCACGTGAGCAGTTCTTC	CASSLGSLFPREQFF
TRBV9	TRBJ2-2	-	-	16	TGTGCCAGCAGCGTAGCGGCTAGCGCGAACACCGGGGAGCTGTTTTTT	CASSVAASANTGELFF
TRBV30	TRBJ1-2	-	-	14	TGTGCCTGGACTCGTTTTGGGGGCCGCGATGGCTACACCTTC	CAWTRFGGRDGYTF
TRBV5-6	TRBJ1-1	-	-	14	TGTGCCAGCAGCATCCGGCTCTCCTCGTCGGGGGCTTTCTTT	CASSIRLSSSGAFF
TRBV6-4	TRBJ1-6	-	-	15	TGTGCCAGCAGTGACCAAGGGCAGGGTCTCTCACCCCTCCACTTT	CASSDQGQGLSPLHF
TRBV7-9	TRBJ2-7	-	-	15	TGTGCCAGCAGCTTAGCGGAGGGGAGGACCTACGAGCAGTACTTC	CASSLAEGRTYEQYF
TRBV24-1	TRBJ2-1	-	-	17	TGTGCCACCAGTGATTTGGAAGGAGTTAGCTCCTACAATGAGCAGTTCTTC	CATSDLEGVSSYNEQFF
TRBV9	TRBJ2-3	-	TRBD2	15	TGTGCCAGCAGCCCTACCTCCAGCGGGATTGATACGCAGTATTTT	CASSPTSSGIDTQYF
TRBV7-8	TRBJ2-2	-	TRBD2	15	TGTGCCAGCAGGTTACCGGGACTATTCACCGGGGAGCTGTTTTTT	CASRLPGLFTGELFF
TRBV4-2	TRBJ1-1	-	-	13	TGTGCCAGCAGCCGAGGAGGCAGGACTGAAGCTTTCTTT	CASSRGGRTEAFF
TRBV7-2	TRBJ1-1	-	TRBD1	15	TGTGCCAGCAGCTCCAGGACAGGGTCGAACACTGAAGCTTTCTTT	CASSSRTGSNTEAFF
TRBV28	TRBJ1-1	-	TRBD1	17	TGTGCCAGCAGTGCCCCGGGACAGGGGGCGATGGGGACTGAAGCTTTCTTT	CASSAPGQGAMGTEAFF
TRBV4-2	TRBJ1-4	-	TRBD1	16	TGTGCCAGCAGCCAGGGACAGGGAGGGGCAAATGAAAAACTGTTTTTT	CASSQGQGGANEKLFF
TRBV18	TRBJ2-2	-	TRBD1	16	TGTGCCAGCTCAAAAAGGACAGGGGCGGACACCGGGGAGCTGTTTTTT	CASSKRTGADTGELFF
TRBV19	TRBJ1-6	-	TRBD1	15	TGTGCCAGTGCCCGGGGGACAGGGGGTAATTCACCCCTCCACTTT	CASARGTGGNSPLHF
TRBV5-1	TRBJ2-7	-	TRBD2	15	TGCGCCAGCAGCCCGGGCGGGGGGCGCGTCGACGAGCAGTACTTC	CASSPGGGRVDEQYF
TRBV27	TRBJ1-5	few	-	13	TGTGCCAGCAGGAAACATAGCAATCAGCCCCAGCATTTT	CASRKHSNQPQHF
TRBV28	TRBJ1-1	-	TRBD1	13	TGTGCCAGCAGGGGACAGCTTGTCACTGAAGCTTTCTTT	CASRGQLVTEAFF
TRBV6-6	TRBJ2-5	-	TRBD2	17	TGTGCCAGCAGTCGAGGGACTAGCGGGGGATATAAAGAGACCCAGTACTTC	CASSRGTSGGYKETQYF
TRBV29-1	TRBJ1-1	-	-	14	TGCAGCGTCGAGACACAGGGAGAGTACACTGAAGCTTTCTTT	CSVETQGEYTEAFF
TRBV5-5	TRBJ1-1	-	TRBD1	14	TGTGCCAGCAGCTCGGTGACAGGGTTGACTGAAGCTTTCTTT	CASSSVTGLTEAFF
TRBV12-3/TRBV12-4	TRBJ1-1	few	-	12	TGTGCCAGCAGTTTTTGGGGCGCTGAAGCTTTCTTT	CASSFWGAEAFF
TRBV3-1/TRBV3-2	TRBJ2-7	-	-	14	TGTGCCAGCAGCCTGTCCACTAGTTTTCTAGAGCAGTACTTC	CASSLSTSFLEQYF
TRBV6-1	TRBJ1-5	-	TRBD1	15	TGTGCCAGCAGTGAAGACAGGGGATCTGGACAGCCCCAGCATTTT	CASSEDRGSGQPQHF
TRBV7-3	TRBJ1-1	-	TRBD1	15	TGTGCCAGCAGCATAACCGGGACAGAGAACACTGAAGCTTTCTTT	CASSITGTENTEAFF